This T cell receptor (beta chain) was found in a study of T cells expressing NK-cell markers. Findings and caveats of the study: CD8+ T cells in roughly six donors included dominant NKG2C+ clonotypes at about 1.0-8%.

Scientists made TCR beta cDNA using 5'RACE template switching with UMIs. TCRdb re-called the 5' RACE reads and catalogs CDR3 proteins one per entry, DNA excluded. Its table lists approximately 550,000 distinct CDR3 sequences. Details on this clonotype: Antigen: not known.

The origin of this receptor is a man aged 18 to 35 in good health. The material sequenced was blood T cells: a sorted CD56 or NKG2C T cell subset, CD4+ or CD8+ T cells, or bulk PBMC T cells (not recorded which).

CDR3 sequence: CASTYPEETQYF. The chain links TRBV7-2 to TRBJ2-5. CDR3 length: 12 residues. Germline loops: CDR1 SGHTA, CDR2 FQGNSA.